The 14 T cell receptor beta chains reported below all come from one sample, sequenced in a study of PD-1 blockade in classical Hodgkin lymphoma. Libraries were prepared by immunoSEQ multiplex PCR; TCRdb keeps only in-frame clonotypes and omits some of them. The repertoire holds roughly 8,000 clones, with about nine tenths as singletons. Autologous stem cell transplantation was followed by relapse in every patient, and brentuximab vedotin exposure varied. The authors purified CD4+ T cells from thawed PBMCs by magnetic negative selection. This sample comprised CD4+ T cells from blood, obtained at baseline. These receptors all come from a human donor with classical Hodgkin lymphoma.

This clone was observed a handful of times. The V and J genes are TRBV7-9 and TRBJ1-3; perhaps TRBD1 as D (5 bases). Germline V gene sequence: CDR1 SEHNR, CDR2 FQNEAQ (reference sequence). The CDR3 is 13 amino acids. The V end lost 6 bases, the J end lost 0 bases, and 6 bases lay between the germline ends. CDR3 nucleotide sequence: TGTGCCAGCAGGGGGGACTCTGGAAACACCATATATTTT. Its translation is CASRGDSGNTIYF.

The chain joins TRBV13 to TRBJ1-1; D remains unclear. CDR1 is PRHDT and CDR2 is FYEKMQ in the germline V gene (reference sequence). The V and J ends lost 3 bases and 3 bases respectively, with 8 bases between them. The CDR3 has 13 residues. The CDR3 loop reads CASSLNVYTEAFF. CDR3 bases: TGTGCCAGCAGCTTGAACGTATACACTGAAGCTTTCTTT. The variable domain in full, completed from reference TRBV13 and TRBJ1-1, reads AAGVIQSPRHLIKEKRETATLKCYPIPRHDTVYWYQQGPGQDPQFLISFYEKMQSDKGSIPDRFSAQQFSDYHSELNMSSLELGDSALYFCASSLNVYTEAFFGQGTRLTVV.

This clone has a single count. The V and J genes are TRBV6-1 and TRBJ2-7; no firm D call. CDR1 is MNHNS and CDR2 is SASEGT in the germline V gene. Trimming took 0 bases from V and 3 from J, leaving 15 bases between them. This CDR3 is 16 amino acids long. DNA of the CDR3: TGTGCCAGCAGTGAAGCAGTTGGGCAGGCTATCTACGAGCAGTACTTC. Translation gives CASSEAVGQAIYEQYF.

This clone was found once. The chain joins TRBV5-4 to TRBJ1-6; D gene uncertain. The CDR3 is 13 amino acids. V lost 6 bases and J lost 9, with 13 bases in between. Germline CDR1 and CDR2: SGHNT and YYREEE (reference sequence). The CDR3 DNA reads TGTGCCAGCACCGGAGGAGGTAGTTCACCCCTCCACTTT. This sequence encodes CASTGGGSSPLHF. The variable domain in full, completed from reference TRBV5-4 and TRBJ1-6, reads ETGVTQSPTHLIKTRGQQVTLRCSSQSGHNTVSWYQQALGQGPQFIFQYYREEENGRGNFPPRFSGLQFPNYSSELNVNALELDDSALYLCASTGGGSSPLHFGNGTRLTVT.

The J gene is TRBJ1-2, the V gene TRBV18; D is uncertain. The length of the CDR3 is 12 residues. V was trimmed by 6 bases and J by 8 bases, leaving 13 bases between them. Per the germline V gene, CDR1 is KGHSH and CDR2 is LQKENI. The CDR3 DNA reads as TGTGCCAGCTCCGAAGAGAGTCGCGGCTACACCTTC. This translates into CASSEESRGYTF.

In its sample, this clone was seen once. The gene calls are TRBV7-3 and TRBJ2-5; D gene uncertain. The length of the CDR3 is 13 residues. V dropped 2 bases and J dropped 5 bases, with 9 bases sitting between them. Per the germline V gene, CDR1 is SGHTA and CDR2 is FQGTGA. CDR3 sequence (DNA): TGTGCCAGCAGCTTATCCCCTTGGGAGACCCAGTACTTC. Translation: CASSLSPWETQYF.

J is TRBJ2-7 and V is TRBV14; maybe TRBD1 (5 bases). V lost 3 bases and J lost 0, with 12 bases in between. This CDR3 region has 15 residues. Per germline, CDR1 SGHDN and CDR2 FVKESK. CDR3 loop: CASSHDRATSYEQYF. The DNA of the CDR3 is TGTGCCAGCAGCCATGACAGAGCTACCTCCTACGAGCAGTACTTC.

This sequence joins TRBV7-8 and TRBJ2-5; a weak D match, TRBD1 (6 bases). The end of the DNA fits TRBJ2-7 better, so the J call may be wrong. CDR3 length: 15 amino acids. CDR1 is SGHVS and CDR2 is FQNEAQ in the germline V gene. The CDR3 here is CASSSPGHQNYEQYF. The CDR3 region has the DNA TGTGCCAGCAGCTCCCCGGGACACCAGAATTACGAGCAGTACTTC.

This chain links TRBV28 with TRBJ2-7; the match to TRBD2 covers 9 bases. The CDR3 covers 15 residues. V dropped 5 bases and J dropped 4; count of bases not matched to a gene: 9. Germline lookup yields CDR1 MDHEN and CDR2 SYDVKM. The CDR3 DNA follows: TGTGCCAGCAGTCCCCCCCAGGCGGGGGGGTACGAGCAGTACTTC. Amino acids: CASSPPQAGGYEQYF. Drawing the rest from reference TRBV28 and TRBJ2-7, the complete variable domain is DVKVTQSSRYLVKRTGEKVFLECVQDMDHENMFWYRQDPGLGLRLIYFSYDVKMKEKGDIPEGYSVSREKKERFSLILESASTNQTSMYLCASSPPQAGGYEQYFGPGTRLTVT.

The V gene is TRBV7-7, the J gene TRBJ2-5, with TRBD2 as a possible D gene (5 bases). Germline CDR1 reads SSHAT; CDR2 reads FNYEAQ (reference sequence). The CDR3 contains 13 residues. The V and J ends lost 1 base and 5 bases respectively, with 8 bases between them. CDR3: CASSLDSGETQYF. DNA of the CDR3: TGTGCCAGCAGCTTAGACTCGGGGGAGACCCAGTACTTC.

This chain joins TRBV5-6 and TRBJ2-7, with 14 bases identical to TRBD2. Germline CDR1 reads SGHDT; CDR2 reads YYEEEE. V lost 4 bases and J lost 6; bases outside the gene matches: 9. The CDR3 has 16 residues. The CDR3 spells CASSPGLAGAQAEQYF. CDR3 DNA sequence: TGTGCCAGCAGCCCGGGACTAGCGGGAGCCCAAGCCGAGCAGTACTTC.

V and J are TRBV5-4 and TRBJ1-3; tentative D call: TRBD1 (5 bases). CDR3 length: 18 amino acids. V lost 0 bases to trimming and J lost 2 bases, with 18 bases between them. The germline gives CDR1 SGHNT, CDR2 YYREEE (reference sequence). The CDR3 DNA follows: TGTGCCAGCAGCTTGGGGGGCACCACAAGGGGCCCTGGAAACACCATATATTTT. Encoded protein: CASSLGGTTRGPGNTIYF.

The chain combines TRBV11-1 with TRBJ2-3, with TRBD2 matching 7 bases. The trim removed 1 base at V and 2 bases at J, leaving 12 bases unmatched. In germline, CDR1 is SGHAT, CDR2 FQDESV (reference sequence). This CDR3 is 18 amino acids long. The DNA of the CDR3 is TGTGCCAGCAGCTTAGGCACGGGTGCGACTAGCCCCACAGATACGCAGTATTTT. This encodes CASSLGTGATSPTDTQYF.

This chain uses TRBV7-9 with TRBJ1-4, with TRBD1 identical over 7 bases. The CDR3 runs 16 residues. The V gene's germline CDR1 is SEHNR and CDR2 FQNEAQ (reference sequence). After removal of 1 base from V and 5 bases from J, the junction contained 7 bases not matched to a gene. CDR3 sequence (DNA): TGTGCCAGCAGCTTAGACGGGGACAGCAGGAATGAAAAACTGTTTTTT. Translated, it gives CASSLDGDSRNEKLFF.